The 25 T cell receptor beta chains reported below all come from one sample, sequenced in a study of identifying expanded T cells in peripheral blood. TCRdb's table, derived via immunoSEQ multiplex PCR, lists solely in-frame clones and lacks some. Here the sample spans more than 75,000 clones, 85% to 90% being singletons. Sequencing used blood. Every receptor here comes from a person between 18 and 75 years old in good health.

V gene TRBV9 combines with J gene TRBJ2-1; weak D call: TRBD1 (6 bases). The germline CDR1 and CDR2 sequences are SGDLS and YYNGEE. The CDR3 runs to 18 residues. The V and J ends lost 3 bases and 0 bases respectively, with 19 bases between them. The CDR3 here is CASSEPRTATSSYNEQFF. CDR3 sequence (DNA): TGTGCCAGCAGCGAGCCGAGGACAGCAACAAGCTCCTACAATGAGCAGTTCTTC. The entire variable domain, with the rest obtained from reference TRBV9 and TRBJ2-1, is as follows: DSGVTQTPKHLITATGQRVTLRCSPRSGDLSVYWYQQSLDQGLQFLIQYYNGEERAKGNILERFSAQQFPDLHSELNLSSLELGDSALYFCASSEPRTATSSYNEQFFGPGTRLTVL.

The chain combines TRBV4-2 with TRBJ2-5; 13 bases align to TRBD2. Germline values: CDR1 LGHNA, CDR2 YNFKEQ. The V gene end was trimmed by 0 bases and the J gene end by 1 base; junction bases not matched to a gene: 11. The CDR3 is 20 amino acids. CDR3 loop: CASSQERTSGSRAGQETQYF. The CDR3 DNA sequence: TGTGCCAGCAGCCAAGAAAGGACTAGCGGGAGTAGGGCGGGCCAAGAGACCCAGTACTTC.

The CDR3, as DNA: TGTGCCAGCAGTCCCCCTGGGACTAATGAAAAACTGTTTTTT. Protein: CASSPPGTNEKLFF. This chain links TRBV28 with TRBJ1-4; no reliable D call. This CDR3 spans 14 amino acids. V was clipped by 5 bases and J by 2 bases, with 9 bases between them. CDR1 is MDHEN and CDR2 is SYDVKM in the germline V gene.

This clone has only one observation. The chain joins TRBV9 to TRBJ2-7; maybe TRBD1 (5 bases). V lost 0 bases and J 3 bases, leaving 10 bases between the germline ends. Germline V gene data show CDR1 as SGDLS and CDR2 as YYNGEE. The CDR3 length is 14 residues. The CDR3 reads CASSVGQGFYEQYF. The CDR3 coding sequence is TGTGCCAGCAGCGTAGGGCAGGGATTCTACGAGCAGTACTTC.

The chain carries TRBV19 and TRBJ2-3, with 14 bases that match TRBD2. This CDR3 comprises 15 residues. Per germline, CDR1 LNHDA and CDR2 SQIVND (reference sequence). The V and J ends lost 6 bases and 3 bases, in that order; junction bases with no gene match: 2. As DNA, the CDR3 is TGTGCCAGTAGGACTAGCGGGGGGGTGACAGATACGCAGTATTTT. Its protein product is CASRTSGGVTDTQYF. Variable domain in full (rest from reference TRBV19 and TRBJ2-3): DGGITQSPKYLFRKEGQNVTLSCEQNLNHDAMYWYRQDPGQGLRLIYYSQIVNDFQKGDIAEGYSVSREKKESFPLTVTSAQKNPTAFYLCASRTSGGVTDTQYFGPGTRLTVL.

J is TRBJ1-1 and V is TRBV12-5; no clear D. CDR3 length: 18 residues. CDR1 is LGHNT and CDR2 is FRNRAP in the germline V gene. Trimming removed 7 bases at V and 2 bases at J, with 26 bases between. The CDR3 DNA follows: TGTGCTAGTGCCACCGGGAGGCTAAATGCGGCTACTAACACTGAAGCTTTCTTT. It is translated as CASATGRLNAATNTEAFF. Drawing the rest from reference TRBV12-5 and TRBJ1-1, the complete variable domain is DARVTQTPRHKVTEMGQEVTMRCQPILGHNTVFWYRQTMMQGLELLAYFRNRAPLDDSGMPKDRFSAEMPDATLATLKIQPSEPRDSAVYFCASATGRLNAATNTEAFFGQGTRLTVV.

This sequence joins TRBV28 and TRBJ1-2; D may be TRBD1 (6 bases). Trimming removed 7 bases at V and 2 bases at J, with 20 bases between. The germline CDR1 and CDR2 sequences are MDHEN and SYDVKM. This CDR3 has 16 amino acids. The CDR3 bases are TGTGCCAGCATGCCGCCCGGACAGCCCTTCAACTATGGCTACACCTTC. Translation gives CASMPPGQPFNYGYTF.

V gene TRBV27 combines with J gene TRBJ2-7; 7 bases align to TRBD2. V dropped 5 bases and J dropped 5; count of bases not matched to a gene: 9. CDR3 length equals 14 residues. Per germline, CDR1 MNHEY and CDR2 SMNVEV (reference sequence). The CDR3 reads CASSRGEGIHEQYF. CDR3 sequence (DNA): TGTGCCAGCAGTCGGGGGGAAGGGATCCACGAGCAGTACTTC.

This chain connects TRBV5-1 to TRBJ2-7; 8 bases map to TRBD1. From germline, CDR1 is SGHRS and CDR2 YFSETQ. V lost 2 bases, J lost 3 bases, and 4 bases stayed unmatched. The CDR3 contains 14 residues. The CDR3 loop reads CASSFLQGGYEQYF. The DNA for the CDR3 is TGCGCCAGCAGCTTCCTACAGGGGGGCTACGAGCAGTACTTC.

In DNA form, the CDR3 reads TGCAGCGTTGGAGAAGCCTATAATTCACCCCTCCACTTT. Its translation is CSVGEAYNSPLHF. This chain joins TRBV29-1 and TRBJ1-6; unclear D gene. Per the germline V gene, CDR1 is SQVTM and CDR2 is ANQGSEA. The CDR3 sequence is 13 residues long. Between the trimmed V and J ends, which lost 4 bases and 2 bases, there was a span of 6 bases. Full variable domain (outside the CDR3, taken from reference TRBV29-1 and TRBJ1-6): SAVISQKPSRDICQRGTSLTIQCQVDSQVTMMFWYRQQPGQSLTLIATANQGSEATYESGFVIDKFPISRPNLTFSTLTVSNMSPEDSSIYLCSVGEAYNSPLHFGNGTRLTVT.

The chain joins TRBV2 to TRBJ2-7; TRBD1 agrees at 7 bases. This CDR3 is built from 14 residues. The junction had 10 bases not matched to a gene; V was cut back by 7 bases and J by 4 bases. Germline CDR1 is SNHLY and CDR2 is FYNNEI. The DNA for the CDR3 is TGTGCCAGCAAGGCAGGGGGAGTGTTGTACGAGCAGTACTTC. Protein: CASKAGGVLYEQYF.

The chain carries TRBV30 and TRBJ2-1, with TRBD2 matching 7 bases. The CDR3 spans 13 residues. The trim removed 4 bases at V and 6 bases at J, leaving 6 bases unmatched. Germline-derived CDR1 and CDR2 are GTSNPN and SVGIG (reference sequence). CDR3 in amino acids: CAWKAGAPNEQFF. DNA for the CDR3: TGTGCCTGGAAGGCGGGAGCCCCCAATGAGCAGTTCTTC.

This chain joins TRBV10-3 and TRBJ2-7; 10 nucleotides match TRBD2. There are 12 residues in the CDR3. The trim removed 10 bases at V and 5 bases at J, leaving 5 bases unmatched. Germline CDR1 and CDR2: ENHRY and SYGVKD. In DNA, the CDR3 is TGTGCCACCCTAGCGGGAGAGGACGAGCAGTACTTC. Translation: CATLAGEDEQYF.

The V call is TRBV20-1, the J call TRBJ2-4, with D unclear. Germline V gene data show CDR1 as DFQATT and CDR2 as SNEGSKA (reference sequence). This CDR3 has 10 residues. Trimming shortened V by 3 bases and J by 6 bases, and 3 bases separated the two germline ends. The CDR3 nucleotides read TGCAGTGCTAGCCTAAACATTCAGTACTTC. It yields the protein CSASLNIQYF.

The rearrangement links TRBV7-3 to TRBJ2-3; D ambiguous. CDR1 and CDR2 (germline): SGHTA, FQGTGA. Trimming shortened V by 2 bases and J by 1 base, and 7 bases separated the two germline ends. This CDR3 has 14 amino acids. The CDR3: CASSLGLGTDTQYF. The CDR3 DNA reads TGTGCCAGCAGCTTAGGGTTGGGCACAGATACGCAGTATTTT.

The rearrangement uses TRBV19 and TRBJ2-4, with 10 bases identical to TRBD1. Germline V gives CDR1 LNHDA, CDR2 SQIVND (reference sequence). J lost 13 bases, V lost 1 base, and 7 bases had no gene match. There are 14 residues in the CDR3. The CDR3 DNA reads as TGTGCCAGTAGTATAGCCGGGACAGGGGAGCCACAGTACTTC. Amino acid sequence: CASSIAGTGEPQYF.

The chain employs TRBV5-1 and TRBJ2-2; perhaps TRBD2 as D (6 bases). Germline CDR1 reads SGHRS; CDR2 reads YFSETQ. The CDR3 sequence is 13 residues long. The V end was cut by 4 bases, the J end by 3 bases, with 7 bases between. The CDR3 protein is CASSRDYTGELFF. The CDR3 bases are TGCGCCAGCAGCCGGGACTACACCGGGGAGCTGTTTTTT.

This clone was picked up one time. The chain carries TRBV2 and TRBJ2-6; possibly TRBD1 for D (6 bases). The V and J ends lost 5 bases and 2 bases respectively, with 16 bases between them. The CDR3 loop spans 17 amino acids. The germline gives CDR1 SNHLY, CDR2 FYNNEI. CDR3 sequence: CASSSNRVFAGANVLTF. CDR3 DNA: TGTGCCAGCAGTTCCAACAGGGTATTTGCTGGGGCCAACGTCCTGACTTTC.

The chain is built from TRBV19 and TRBJ2-3; possible D gene TRBD2, 6 bases. The CDR3 spans 16 residues. With 9 bases removed from V and 0 bases from J, the gap between germline ends came to 19 bases. CDR1 and CDR2 (germline): LNHDA, SQIVND (reference sequence). CDR3 sequence reads: CASSGTSHPSTDTQYF. CDR3 DNA sequence: TGTGCCAGCTCAGGGACTTCACACCCTAGCACAGATACGCAGTATTTT.

The J gene is TRBJ2-2, the V gene TRBV6-5; D could derive from TRBD1 or TRBD2 (5 bases each). The CDR3 is 14 amino acids. V lost 6 bases to trimming and J lost 6 bases, with 14 bases between them. CDR1 is MNHEY, CDR2 SVGAGI, per germline. As DNA, the CDR3 is TGTGCCAGCAGCCTGGGGACGACGTCCGGGGAGCTGTTTTTT. This sequence encodes CASSLGTTSGELFF.

This chain joins TRBV2 and TRBJ2-5; possibly TRBD2 for D (7 bases). Between the trimmed V and J ends, which lost 0 bases and 1 base, there was a span of 15 bases. CDR1 SNHLY and CDR2 FYNNEI come from the germline V gene. The CDR3 consists of 17 residues. The CDR3: CASSEALGGGSQETQYF. In DNA form, the CDR3 reads TGTGCCAGCAGTGAAGCTTTGGGAGGGGGGTCCCAAGAGACCCAGTACTTC.

The chain carries TRBV7-2 and TRBJ2-7; D is perhaps TRBD1 (5 bases). CDR3 size: 12 residues. The V end lost 6 bases, the J end lost 4 bases, and 10 bases lay between the germline ends. Germline assignment: CDR1 SGHTA and CDR2 FQGNSA. The CDR3 DNA sequence: TGTGCCAGCAGTCGCACAGGTTACGAGCAGTACTTC. This sequence encodes CASSRTGYEQYF.

In this sample, this clone turned up many times. V and J are TRBV6-1 and TRBJ2-2; D might be TRBD1 (6 bases). Between the trimmed V and J ends, which lost 2 bases and 5 bases, there was a span of 15 bases. CDR3 length: 16 residues. Germline V CDR1 and CDR2: MNHNS, SASEGT. The CDR3 DNA is TGTGCCAGCAGTGAAATGCCGGGACACGGAACCGGGGAGCTGTTTTTT. Protein product: CASSEMPGHGTGELFF.

This clone was seen once. The chain joins TRBV18 to TRBJ2-3; 7 nucleotides match TRBD2. The CDR3 length is 16 residues. V was pared by 0 bases and J by 4 bases, with 7 bases of the junction left unmatched. Per germline, CDR1 KGHSH and CDR2 LQKENI. This chain's CDR3 is CASSPPPFGGADTQYF. The CDR3 DNA is TGTGCCAGCTCACCACCTCCGTTTGGGGGGGCAGATACGCAGTATTTT.

The genes are TRBV5-4 and TRBJ1-2; 8 bases fit TRBD1. J was trimmed by 8 bases and V by 4 bases; bases with no gene match: 19. Germline assignment: CDR1 SGHNT and CDR2 YYREEE (reference sequence). The CDR3 spans 17 residues. CDR3 DNA: TGTGCCAGCAGCCCAGGCGGGACAGGACGTCTGACCCACGGCTACACCTTC. The encoded protein is CASSPGGTGRLTHGYTF.